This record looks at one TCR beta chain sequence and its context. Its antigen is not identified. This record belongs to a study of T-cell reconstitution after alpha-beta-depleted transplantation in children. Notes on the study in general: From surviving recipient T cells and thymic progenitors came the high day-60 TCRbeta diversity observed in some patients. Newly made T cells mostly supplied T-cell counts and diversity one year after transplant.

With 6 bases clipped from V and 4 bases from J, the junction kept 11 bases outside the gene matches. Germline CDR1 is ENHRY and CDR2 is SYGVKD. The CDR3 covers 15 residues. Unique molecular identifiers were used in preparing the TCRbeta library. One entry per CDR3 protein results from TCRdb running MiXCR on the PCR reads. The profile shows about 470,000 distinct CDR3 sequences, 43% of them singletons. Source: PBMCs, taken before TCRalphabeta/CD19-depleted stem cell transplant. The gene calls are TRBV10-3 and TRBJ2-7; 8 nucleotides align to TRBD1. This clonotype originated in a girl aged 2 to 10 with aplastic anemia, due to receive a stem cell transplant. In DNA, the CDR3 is TGTGCCATCAGCAACCCCGGGACAGGTTCGTACGAGCAGTACTTC. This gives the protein CAISNPGTGSYEQYF.